Below, 9 T cell receptor beta chains from the same sample are listed, as sequenced in a study of blood T cells in healthy people across ages. A second PCR, run for about 6 to 12 cycles, used a sample-barcoded 5' primer plus a J-beta primer mix. Each CDR3 protein gets one entry after TCRdb re-called the 5' RACE reads with MiXCR. This sample carries about 800,000 distinct CDR3 sequences, approximately 25% of them seen once, and the ten largest clones take under 4.5%. This same sample was also part of a study on T cells of mothers and their children.

The sequenced sample consisted of blood. The receptor set was obtained from a boy younger than 18 in good health.

The chain recombines TRBV6-5 with TRBJ2-5; D unresolved. CDR3 length equals 14 residues. CDR1 and CDR2 (germline): MNHEY, SVGAGI. V dropped 4 bases and J dropped 2 bases, with 11 bases sitting between them. CDR3 region: CASSLSQSQETQYF. The DNA for the CDR3 is TGTGCCAGCAGTTTGTCCCAGTCGCAAGAGACCCAGTACTTC.

Ten or more counts support this clonotype. The chain is built from TRBV7-2 and TRBJ2-5; D may correspond to TRBD1 or TRBD2 (6 bases each). The CDR3 has 15 amino acids. Germline CDR1 reads SGHTA; CDR2 reads FQGNSA. V lost 6 bases to trimming and J lost 5 bases, with 19 bases between them. The CDR3 region is CASSSSRGRTETQYF. CDR3 sequence (DNA): TGTGCCAGCAGTTCCTCCCGGGGGCGGACGGAGACCCAGTACTTC.

In its sample, this clonotype was seen a few times. The chain recombines TRBV6-5 with TRBJ2-1; D call uncertain. The CDR3 covers 14 residues. Germline-derived CDR1 and CDR2 are MNHEY and SVGAGI. Trimming took 2 bases from V and 6 from J, leaving 11 bases between them. This CDR3 is CASSYADTINEQFF. Written as DNA, the CDR3 is TGTGCCAGCAGTTACGCCGACACGATCAATGAGCAGTTCTTC.

This chain joins TRBV15 and TRBJ2-5; perhaps TRBD1 as D (6 bases). Near its end, the DNA agrees better with TRBJ2-7, so the J call may be wrong. The CDR3 spans 15 residues. Germline assignment: CDR1 LNHNV and CDR2 YYDKDF (reference sequence). Here the CDR3 reads CATSSYTGFQYEQYF. The CDR3 DNA follows: TGTGCCACCAGCAGCTACACAGGGTTTCAGTACGAGCAGTACTTC.

This clonotype was seen a handful of times. This sequence joins TRBV6-2 or TRBV6-3 and TRBJ2-1, with a possible D match to TRBD1 (6 bases). Trimming took 10 bases from V and 4 from J, leaving 11 bases between them. CDR3 length equals 12 residues. CDR1 is MNHEY, CDR2 SVGEGT, per germline. CDR3 residues: CATQDSYNEQFF. The CDR3 DNA reads TGTGCCACCCAGGACAGTTACAATGAGCAGTTCTTC.

This sequence joins TRBV6-1 and TRBJ2-5; 7 bases align to TRBD2. The CDR3 contains 13 residues. Germline assignment: CDR1 MNHNS and CDR2 SASEGT. The V segment lost 4 bases and the J segment 11 bases; nucleotides outside the gene matches: 10. The CDR3 is CASSGFASGVQYF. CDR3 DNA sequence: TGTGCCAGCAGTGGCTTCGCAAGCGGGGTACAGTACTTC.

The V and J genes are TRBV2 and TRBJ2-5, with D perhaps being TRBD1 or TRBD2 (5 bases each). The end of the DNA fits TRBJ2-1 better, so the J call may be wrong. The CDR3 extends over 12 amino acids. The germline V gene encodes CDR1 SNHLY and CDR2 FYNNEI. CDR3 sequence: CASSESGTGQFF. The CDR3 DNA reads TGTGCCAGCAGTGAATCCGGGACCGGGCAGTTCTTC.

A few counts support this clonotype. The junction and the germline gene differ at one end; a read error may be behind it. The rearrangement uses TRBV3-1 and TRBJ2-1; maybe TRBD2 (5 bases). The CDR3 length is 14 residues. Germline CDR1 LGHDT, CDR2 YNNKEL (reference sequence). The CDR3 bases are TGTGCCAGCAGCCAAGAATCAGACTACAGTGAGCAGTTCTTC. Translating gives CASSQESDYSEQFF.

This clonotype was detected a few times. The V call is TRBV20-1, the J call TRBJ2-3; a possible D gene is TRBD2 (5 bases). Trimming pared 1 base from V and 2 bases from J, leaving 7 bases between. CDR3 size: 13 residues. The germline V gene has CDR1 DFQATT and CDR2 SNEGSKA (reference sequence). The CDR3 spells CSARGEYTDTQYF. CDR3 bases: TGCAGTGCTAGAGGGGAGTACACAGATACGCAGTATTTT.